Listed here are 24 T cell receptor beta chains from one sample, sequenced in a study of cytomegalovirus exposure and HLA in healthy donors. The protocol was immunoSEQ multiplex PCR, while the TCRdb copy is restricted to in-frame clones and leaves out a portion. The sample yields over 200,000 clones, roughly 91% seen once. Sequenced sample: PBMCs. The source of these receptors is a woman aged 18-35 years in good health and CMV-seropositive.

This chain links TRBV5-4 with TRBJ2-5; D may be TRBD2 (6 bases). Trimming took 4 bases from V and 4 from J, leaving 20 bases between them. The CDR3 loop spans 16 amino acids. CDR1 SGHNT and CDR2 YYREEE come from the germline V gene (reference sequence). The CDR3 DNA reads TGTGCCAGCAGCGCCTCCGGGCGGGAAAGGGGAGAGACCCAGTACTTC. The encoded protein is CASSASGRERGETQYF.

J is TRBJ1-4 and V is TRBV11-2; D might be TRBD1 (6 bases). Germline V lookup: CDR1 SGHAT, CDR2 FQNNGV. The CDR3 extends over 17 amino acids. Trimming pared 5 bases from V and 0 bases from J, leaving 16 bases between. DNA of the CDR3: TGTGCCAGCAGCGAACGCCCCAGGGGACCAACTAATGAAAAACTGTTTTTT. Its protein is CASSERPRGPTNEKLFF.

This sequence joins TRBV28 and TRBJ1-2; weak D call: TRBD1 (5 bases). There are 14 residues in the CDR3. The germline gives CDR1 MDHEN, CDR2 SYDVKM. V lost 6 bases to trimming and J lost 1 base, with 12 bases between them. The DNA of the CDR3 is TGTGCCAGCAGGGTTCAGGGAAATAACTATGGCTACACCTTC. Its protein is CASRVQGNNYGYTF.

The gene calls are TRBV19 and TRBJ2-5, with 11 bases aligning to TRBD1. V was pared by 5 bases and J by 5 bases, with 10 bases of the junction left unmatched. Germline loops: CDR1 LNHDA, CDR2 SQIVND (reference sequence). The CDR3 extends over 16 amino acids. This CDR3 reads CASSPSGQGGRETQYF. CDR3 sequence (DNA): TGTGCCAGTAGTCCCTCGGGACAGGGGGGTCGGGAGACCCAGTACTTC.

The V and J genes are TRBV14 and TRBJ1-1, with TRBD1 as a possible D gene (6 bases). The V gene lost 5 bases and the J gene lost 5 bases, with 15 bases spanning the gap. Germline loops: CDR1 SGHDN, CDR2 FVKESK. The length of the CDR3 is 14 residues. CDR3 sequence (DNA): TGTGCCAGCAGCGCAACCAGGGGTCCAACTGAAGCTTTCTTT. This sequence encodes CASSATRGPTEAFF. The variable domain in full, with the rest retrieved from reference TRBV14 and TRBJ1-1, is EAGVTQFPSHSVIEKGQTVTLRCDPISGHDNLYWYRRVMGKEIKFLLHFVKESKQDESGMPNNRFLAERTGGTYSTLKVQPAELEDSGVYFCASSATRGPTEAFFGQGTRLTVV.

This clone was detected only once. The chain's CDR3 is CASSSYDRNRQPQHF. The DNA for the CDR3 is TGTGCCAGTAGTAGCTACGACAGGAACCGCCAGCCCCAGCATTTT. This chain connects TRBV19 to TRBJ1-5; tentative D call: TRBD1 (6 bases). The CDR3 extends over 15 amino acids. CDR1 LNHDA and CDR2 SQIVND come from the germline V gene (reference sequence). The V end was cut by 4 bases, the J end by 7 bases, with 17 bases between.

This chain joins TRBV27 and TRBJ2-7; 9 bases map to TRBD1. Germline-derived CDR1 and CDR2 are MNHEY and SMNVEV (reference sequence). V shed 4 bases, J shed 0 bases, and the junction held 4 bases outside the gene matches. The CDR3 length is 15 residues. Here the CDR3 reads CASSSPGQGSYEQYF. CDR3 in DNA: TGTGCCAGCAGTTCGCCGGGACAGGGCTCCTACGAGCAGTACTTC.

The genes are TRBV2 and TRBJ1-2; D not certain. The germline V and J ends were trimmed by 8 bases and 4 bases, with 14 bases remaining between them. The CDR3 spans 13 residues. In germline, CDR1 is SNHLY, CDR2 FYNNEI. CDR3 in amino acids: CASGGPSAYGYTF. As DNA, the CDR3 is TGTGCCAGCGGAGGCCCGTCGGCCTATGGCTACACCTTC.

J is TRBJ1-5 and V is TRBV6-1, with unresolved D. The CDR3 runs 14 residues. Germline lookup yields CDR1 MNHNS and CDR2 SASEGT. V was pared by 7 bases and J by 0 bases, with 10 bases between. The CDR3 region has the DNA TGTGCCAGCAAGACGGGAGGTAGCAATCAGCCCCAGCATTTT. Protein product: CASKTGGSNQPQHF.

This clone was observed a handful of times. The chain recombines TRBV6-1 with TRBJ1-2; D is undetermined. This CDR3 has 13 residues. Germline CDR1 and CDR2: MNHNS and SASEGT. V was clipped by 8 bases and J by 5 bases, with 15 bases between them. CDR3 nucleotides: TGTGCCAGCGCAGTCCTTAAGTGGTATGGCTACACCTTC. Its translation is CASAVLKWYGYTF.

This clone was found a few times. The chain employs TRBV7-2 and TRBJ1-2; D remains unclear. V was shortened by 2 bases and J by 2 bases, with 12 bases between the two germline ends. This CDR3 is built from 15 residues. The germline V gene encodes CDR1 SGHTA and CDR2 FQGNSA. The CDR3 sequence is CASSLMNSGNYGYTF. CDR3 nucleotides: TGTGCCAGCAGCTTAATGAACTCCGGGAACTATGGCTACACCTTC.

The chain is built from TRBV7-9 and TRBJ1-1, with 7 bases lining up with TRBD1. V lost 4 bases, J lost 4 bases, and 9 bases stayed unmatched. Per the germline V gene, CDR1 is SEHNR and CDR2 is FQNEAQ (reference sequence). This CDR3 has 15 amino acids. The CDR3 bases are TGTGCCAGCAGCTCCACGACAGGGAGGATCACTGAAGCTTTCTTT. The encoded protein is CASSSTTGRITEAFF.

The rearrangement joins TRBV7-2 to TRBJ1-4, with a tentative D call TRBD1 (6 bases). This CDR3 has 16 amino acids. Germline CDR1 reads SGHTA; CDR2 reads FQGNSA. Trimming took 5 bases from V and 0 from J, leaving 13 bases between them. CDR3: CASSLDRRPTNEKLFF. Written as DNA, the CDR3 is TGTGCCAGCAGCCTCGACAGGAGACCAACTAATGAAAAACTGTTTTTT.

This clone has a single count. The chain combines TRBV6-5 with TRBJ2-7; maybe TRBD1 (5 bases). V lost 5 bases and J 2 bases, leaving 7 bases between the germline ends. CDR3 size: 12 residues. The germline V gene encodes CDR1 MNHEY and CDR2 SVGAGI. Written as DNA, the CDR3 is TGTGCCAGCAGTCAGGGCCCCTACGAGCAGTACTTC. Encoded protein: CASSQGPYEQYF.

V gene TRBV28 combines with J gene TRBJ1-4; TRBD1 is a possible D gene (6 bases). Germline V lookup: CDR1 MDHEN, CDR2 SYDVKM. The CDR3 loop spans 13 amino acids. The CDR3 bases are TGTGTCGTAGGGGGGGGCTCTAATGAAAAACTGTTTTTT. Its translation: CVVGGGSNEKLFF.

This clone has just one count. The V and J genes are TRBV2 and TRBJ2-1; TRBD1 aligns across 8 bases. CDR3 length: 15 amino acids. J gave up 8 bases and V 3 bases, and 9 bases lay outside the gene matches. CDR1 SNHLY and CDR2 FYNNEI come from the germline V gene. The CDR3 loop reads CASSDQGAMRDEQFF. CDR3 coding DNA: TGTGCCAGCAGTGACCAGGGGGCGATGAGGGATGAGCAGTTCTTC.

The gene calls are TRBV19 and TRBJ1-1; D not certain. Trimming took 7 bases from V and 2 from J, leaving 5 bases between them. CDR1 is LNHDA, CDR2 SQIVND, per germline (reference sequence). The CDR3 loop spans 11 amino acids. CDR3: CASTFNTEAFF. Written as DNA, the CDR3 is TGTGCCAGTACCTTTAACACTGAAGCTTTCTTT.

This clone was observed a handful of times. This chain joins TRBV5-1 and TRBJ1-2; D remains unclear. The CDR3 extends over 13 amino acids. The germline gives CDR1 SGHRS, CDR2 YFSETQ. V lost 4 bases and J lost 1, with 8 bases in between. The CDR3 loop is CASSPGVNYGYTF. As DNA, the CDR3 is TGCGCCAGCAGCCCGGGAGTTAACTATGGCTACACCTTC.

Here the CDR3 DNA reads TGTGCCAGCAGTTACTCGAGAGGGCTTGCTGGAAACACCATATATTTT. This sequence encodes CASSYSRGLAGNTIYF. The V and J genes are TRBV6-5 and TRBJ1-3; D gene uncertain. The germline CDR1 and CDR2 sequences are MNHEY and SVGAGI. The CDR3 spans 16 residues. Trimming removed 0 bases at V and 2 bases at J, with 11 bases between.

The CDR3 region has the DNA TGCGCCAGCAGCTTGGGTGGCAGGGGGCTCGACGAGCAGTACTTC. Amino acids: CASSLGGRGLDEQYF. The V gene is TRBV5-1, the J gene TRBJ2-7; 8 bases map to TRBD1. Losses at the gene ends were 0 bases for V and 5 bases for J; bases not matched to a gene: 7. This CDR3 has 15 residues. From germline, CDR1 is SGHRS and CDR2 YFSETQ.

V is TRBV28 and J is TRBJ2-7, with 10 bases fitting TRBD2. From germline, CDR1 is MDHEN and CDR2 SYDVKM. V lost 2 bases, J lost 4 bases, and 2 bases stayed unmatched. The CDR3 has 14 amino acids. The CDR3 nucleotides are TGTGCCAGCAGTTTAGGACTAGCGGAATACGAGCAGTACTTC. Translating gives CASSLGLAEYEQYF.

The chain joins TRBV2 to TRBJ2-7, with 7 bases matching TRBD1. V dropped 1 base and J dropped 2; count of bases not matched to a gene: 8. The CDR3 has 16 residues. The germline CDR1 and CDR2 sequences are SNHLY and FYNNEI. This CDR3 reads CASSEEGWDSTYEQYF. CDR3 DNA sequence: TGTGCCAGCAGTGAAGAAGGCTGGGACAGCACCTACGAGCAGTACTTC.

The CDR3: CASSDRGEAFF. The CDR3 DNA sequence: TGTGCCAGCAGCGACCGGGGGGAAGCTTTCTTT. The chain recombines TRBV9 with TRBJ1-1; tentatively, D is TRBD1 (5 bases). The CDR3 totals 11 residues. In germline, CDR1 is SGDLS, CDR2 YYNGEE. Trimming took off 3 bases at V and 8 bases at J, with 8 bases between the two ends.

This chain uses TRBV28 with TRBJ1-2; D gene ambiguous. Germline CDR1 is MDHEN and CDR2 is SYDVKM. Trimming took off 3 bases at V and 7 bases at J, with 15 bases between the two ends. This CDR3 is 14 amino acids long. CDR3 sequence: CASSFPPGNSGYTF. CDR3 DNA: TGTGCCAGCAGTTTCCCTCCCGGGAATAGTGGCTACACCTTC.